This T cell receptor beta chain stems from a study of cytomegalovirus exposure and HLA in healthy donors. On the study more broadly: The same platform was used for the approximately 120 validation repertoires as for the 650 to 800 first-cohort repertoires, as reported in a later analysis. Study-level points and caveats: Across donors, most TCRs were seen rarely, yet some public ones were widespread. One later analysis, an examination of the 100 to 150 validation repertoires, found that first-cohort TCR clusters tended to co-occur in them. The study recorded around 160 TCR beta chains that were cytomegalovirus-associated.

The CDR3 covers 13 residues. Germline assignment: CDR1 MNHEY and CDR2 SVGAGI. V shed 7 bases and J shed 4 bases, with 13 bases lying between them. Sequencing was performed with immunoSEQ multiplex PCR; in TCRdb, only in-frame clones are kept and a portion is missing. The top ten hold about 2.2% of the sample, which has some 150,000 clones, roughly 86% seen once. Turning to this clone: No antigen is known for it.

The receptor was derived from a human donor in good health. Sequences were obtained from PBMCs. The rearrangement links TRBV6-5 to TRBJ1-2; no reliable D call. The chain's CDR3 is CASTTKELYGYTF. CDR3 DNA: TGTGCCAGCACCACGAAGGAGCTCTATGGCTACACCTTC.